The clone carrying this TCR beta chain showed up just a few times. Its antigen is undetermined. This specimen comes from a study of T-cell memory formation after mild COVID-19. The wider study: TCR clusters were mostly donor specific. Study-wide results and caveats: Contracting CD4+ clones sat mainly in CM and EM; CD8+ in EMRA. Prior to infection, memory already included some responding clones, suggesting cross-reactive memory joined.

V lost 0 bases and J 8 bases, leaving 21 bases between the germline ends. This CDR3 has 17 amino acids. Germline V gene sequence: CDR1 SGHRS, CDR2 YFSETQ. TCRdb re-derived calls from the 5' RACE reads in MiXCR, one entry per CDR3 protein. Among roughly 510,000 distinct CDR3 sequences, roughly 17% were seen once, and the ten largest hold roughly 8.2%. The TCR was taken from an adult woman who had mild COVID-19 (a few samples of this study predate the infection). Cell type and time point are not known. The J gene is TRBJ2-1, the V gene TRBV5-1; D remains ambiguous. The specimen sequenced was PBMCs or a T cell subset sorted from them (not recorded which). The CDR3 region is CASSLAGIQIGGDEQFF. For the CDR3, the DNA is TGCGCCAGCAGCTTGGCCGGAATTCAGATTGGCGGCGATGAGCAGTTCTTC.